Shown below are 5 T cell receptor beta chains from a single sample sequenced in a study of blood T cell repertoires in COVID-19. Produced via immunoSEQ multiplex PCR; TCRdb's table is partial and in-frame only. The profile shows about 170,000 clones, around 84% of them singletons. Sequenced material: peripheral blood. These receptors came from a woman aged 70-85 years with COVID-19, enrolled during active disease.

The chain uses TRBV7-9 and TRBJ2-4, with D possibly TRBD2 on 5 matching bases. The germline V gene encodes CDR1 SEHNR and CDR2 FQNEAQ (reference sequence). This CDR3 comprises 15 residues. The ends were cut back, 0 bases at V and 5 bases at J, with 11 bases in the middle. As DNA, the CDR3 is TGTGCCAGCAGCTTAGCGGGTTGGCGGGAAAACATTCAGTACTTC. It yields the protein CASSLAGWRENIQYF.

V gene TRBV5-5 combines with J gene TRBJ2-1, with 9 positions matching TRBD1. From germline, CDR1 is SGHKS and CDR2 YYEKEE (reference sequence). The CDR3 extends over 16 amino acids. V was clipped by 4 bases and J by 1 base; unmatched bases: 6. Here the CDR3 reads CASSPRGQGSYNEQFF. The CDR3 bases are TGTGCCAGCAGCCCAAGGGGACAGGGATCCTACAATGAGCAGTTCTTC.

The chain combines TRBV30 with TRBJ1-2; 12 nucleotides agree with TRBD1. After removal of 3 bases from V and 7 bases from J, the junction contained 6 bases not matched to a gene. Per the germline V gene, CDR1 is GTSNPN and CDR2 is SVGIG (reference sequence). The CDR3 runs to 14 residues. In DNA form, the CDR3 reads TGTGCCTGGAGGGCCGGGACAGGGGGCCGTGGCTACACCTTC. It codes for CAWRAGTGGRGYTF.

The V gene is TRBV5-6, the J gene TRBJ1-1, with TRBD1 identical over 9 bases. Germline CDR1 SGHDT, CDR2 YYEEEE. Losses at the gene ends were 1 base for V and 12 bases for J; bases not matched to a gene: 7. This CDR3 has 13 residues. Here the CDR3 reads CASSLLGQGLTFF. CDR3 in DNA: TGTGCCAGCAGCTTGTTAGGACAGGGGTTAACTTTCTTT.

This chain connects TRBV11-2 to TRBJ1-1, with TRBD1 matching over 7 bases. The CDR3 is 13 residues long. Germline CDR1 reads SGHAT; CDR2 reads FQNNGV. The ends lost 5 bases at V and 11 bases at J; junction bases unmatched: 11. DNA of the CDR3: TGTGCCAGCAGCCCCACCAGACAGGGTAAGGCTTTCTTT. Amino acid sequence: CASSPTRQGKAFF.